The 23 T cell receptor beta chains listed next were all sequenced from one sample in a study of high-grade serous ovarian cancer treatment subgroups. Tumor samples were taken before definitive surgery or chemotherapy. The protocol was immunoSEQ multiplex PCR, while the TCRdb copy is restricted to in-frame clones and leaves out a portion. The sample consists of about 15,000 clones, 70% to 90% of them appearing once. The sequenced sample consisted of tumor tissue. The receptor set was obtained from a human donor with high-grade serous ovarian cancer.

The count of this clone is one. The chain uses TRBV2 and TRBJ2-5; TRBD2 agrees at 8 bases. The CDR3 covers 15 residues. The ends lost 1 base at V and 4 bases at J; junction bases unmatched: 5. The germline V gene has CDR1 SNHLY and CDR2 FYNNEI. CDR3 region: CASSEVSGGAETQYF. In nucleotides, the CDR3 is TGTGCCAGCAGTGAAGTCTCGGGGGGGGCAGAGACCCAGTACTTC. The variable domain in full, with the rest retrieved from reference TRBV2 and TRBJ2-5, is EPEVTQTPSHQVTQMGQEVILRCVPISNHLYFYWYRQILGQKVEFLVSFYNNEISEKSEIFDDQFSVERPDGSNFTLKIRSTKLEDSAMYFCASSEVSGGAETQYFGPGTRLLVL.

The rearrangement uses TRBV15 and TRBJ2-5; the D gene could be TRBD1 or TRBD2 (6 bases each). Germline values: CDR1 LNHNV, CDR2 YYDKDF (reference sequence). V lost 1 base and J lost 2, with 8 bases in between. This CDR3 is built from 14 residues. For the CDR3, the DNA is TGTGCCACCAGCAGAGCGGGGGCGCAAGAGACCCAGTACTTC. It translates to CATSRAGAQETQYF.

The rearrangement joins TRBV29-1 to TRBJ2-1; TRBD2 is a possible D gene (5 bases). CDR1 is SQVTM and CDR2 is ANQGSEA in the germline V gene. This CDR3 has 14 amino acids. V lost 4 bases to trimming and J lost 6 bases, with 16 bases between them. The CDR3 DNA reads TGCAGCGTTGTAACGGAGGAACCCACCAATGAGCAGTTCTTC. Translation gives CSVVTEEPTNEQFF.

The chain has TRBV7-9 and TRBJ1-1; D is ambiguous. Trimming pared 1 base from V and 3 bases from J, leaving 6 bases between. Germline V gene data show CDR1 as SEHNR and CDR2 as FQNEAQ (reference sequence). The CDR3 covers 13 residues. CDR3 coding DNA: TGTGCCAGCAGCTTAGAGGGCGACACTGAAGCTTTCTTT. As protein: CASSLEGDTEAFF.

Relative to its sample, this clone is medium-sized. The J gene is TRBJ2-1, the V gene TRBV19, with 10 bases that match TRBD1. This CDR3 spans 14 amino acids. V shed 6 bases and J 3 bases; nucleotides not matched to a gene: 2. CDR1 LNHDA and CDR2 SQIVND come from the germline V gene (reference sequence). The CDR3 reads CASRGQGFYNEQFF. The CDR3 DNA sequence: TGTGCCAGTAGGGGACAGGGGTTCTACAATGAGCAGTTCTTC.

The chain recombines TRBV10-1 with TRBJ1-4, with 7 bases identical to TRBD1. V gave up 7 bases and J gave up 7 bases; unmatched junction bases: 12. The CDR3 runs to 15 residues. CDR1 and CDR2 from the germline V gene are WNHNN and SYGVQD (reference sequence). The CDR3 nucleotides read TGCGCCAGCACTGATTACCAGGGGGGTAGTGAAAAACTGTTTTTT. It encodes CASTDYQGGSEKLFF.

V and J are TRBV11-1 and TRBJ2-3, with TRBD1 matching 9 bases. V lost 5 bases, J lost 4 bases, and 10 bases stayed unmatched. The CDR3 is 16 residues long. Germline V gives CDR1 SGHAT, CDR2 FQDESV (reference sequence). CDR3 DNA: TGTGCCAGCAGCGCATTCTCGGGACAGGGCCCAGATACGCAGTATTTT. Encoded protein: CASSAFSGQGPDTQYF.

The chain recombines TRBV5-1 with TRBJ1-2; D is perhaps TRBD1 (5 bases). V was trimmed by 0 bases and J by 6 bases, leaving 9 bases between them. The CDR3 loop spans 13 amino acids. Germline CDR1 and CDR2: SGHRS and YFSETQ. This CDR3 is CASSLGGGDGYTF. CDR3 nucleotides: TGCGCCAGCAGCTTGGGGGGGGGTGATGGCTACACCTTC.

V is TRBV2 and J is TRBJ2-7; TRBD1 matches 9 bases. V trimming: 6 bases; J trimming: 6 bases; junction bases outside the gene matches: 9. Germline CDR1 SNHLY, CDR2 FYNNEI. The CDR3 is 14 residues long. The CDR3, as DNA: TGTGCCAGCAGCATTGCCGGGACAGGGCGCGAGCAGTACTTC. Translating it yields CASSIAGTGREQYF.

This sequence joins TRBV5-4 and TRBJ1-6; TRBD1 aligns across 9 bases. Losses at the gene ends were 3 bases for V and 10 bases for J; bases not matched to a gene: 14. Per germline, CDR1 SGHNT and CDR2 YYREEE (reference sequence). The CDR3 sequence is 17 residues long. In DNA form, the CDR3 reads TGTGCCAGCAGCTCGAAATCCGGTGGGACAGGGTTCTCACCCCTCCACTTT. Amino acid sequence: CASSSKSGGTGFSPLHF.

This chain uses TRBV18 with TRBJ2-6, with D possibly being TRBD1 (5 bases). Germline V gene data show CDR1 as KGHSH and CDR2 as LQKENI. The CDR3 length is 18 residues. V lost 6 bases, J lost 0 bases, and 18 bases lay in between. The CDR3 nucleotides read TGTGCCAGCTCCCCCTTACAGGCCCCTAGCTCTGGGGCCAACGTCCTGACTTTC. Its translation is CASSPLQAPSSGANVLTF.

The chain has TRBV21-1 and TRBJ2-4; TRBD1 is the table's D call, not checked against the DNA. TRBV21-1 is a pseudogene locus. This CDR3 contains 15 residues. CDR3 sequence reads: CASSNPGTAKNIQYF. CDR3 DNA sequence: TGTGCCAGCAGCAACCCCGGGACAGCTAAAAACATTCAGTACTTC.

The chain couples TRBV20-1 to TRBJ1-2; D is uncertain. The CDR3 sequence is 9 residues long. With 6 bases removed from V and 5 bases from J, the gap between germline ends came to 4 bases. Looked up from germline, CDR1 is DFQATT and CDR2 is SNEGSKA (reference sequence). In DNA form, the CDR3 reads TGCAGTGCAGGGTATGGCTACACCTTC. This encodes CSAGYGYTF.

The chain is built from TRBV6-5 and TRBJ1-6; D gene unclear. Trimming left V 0 bases short and J 7 bases short, with 4 bases between. Germline CDR1 MNHEY, CDR2 SVGAGI. The CDR3 extends over 13 amino acids. The chain's CDR3 is CASSYSKNSPLHF. The CDR3 DNA is TGTGCCAGCAGTTACTCAAAAAATTCACCCCTCCACTTT.

The V and J genes are TRBV12-5 and TRBJ2-3, with a tentative D call TRBD2 (6 bases). CDR3 length equals 16 residues. In germline, CDR1 is LGHNT, CDR2 FRNRAP. V lost 8 bases and J lost 5, with 23 bases in between. In DNA form, the CDR3 reads TGTGCTAGTACCGAAGGGTACAGCCTGCGGGAAGATACGCAGTATTTT. It specifies CASTEGYSLREDTQYF.

This clone was detected once. The rearrangement uses TRBV2 and TRBJ2-3; D is perhaps TRBD2 (5 bases). The germline V gene has CDR1 SNHLY and CDR2 FYNNEI. The V and J ends lost 9 bases and 2 bases respectively, with 15 bases between them. This CDR3 contains 14 residues. The CDR3 DNA sequence: TGTGCCAGTCCCCCGGGATTCCTCACAGATACGCAGTATTTT. This encodes CASPPGFLTDTQYF. Full variable domain (rest looked up from reference TRBV2 and TRBJ2-3): EPEVTQTPSHQVTQMGQEVILRCVPISNHLYFYWYRQILGQKVEFLVSFYNNEISEKSEIFDDQFSVERPDGSNFTLKIRSTKLEDSAMYFCASPPGFLTDTQYFGPGTRLTVL.

The gene calls are TRBV28 and TRBJ2-2, with D perhaps assigned TRBD1 or TRBD2 (5 bases each). This CDR3 is 15 amino acids long. The V gene lost 6 bases and the J gene lost 7 bases, with 18 bases spanning the gap. Germline CDR1 is MDHEN and CDR2 is SYDVKM. CDR3 coding DNA: TGTGCCAGCAGCCTTCGAGGGGCCGGCGGCGGGGAGCTGTTTTTT. Amino acid sequence: CASSLRGAGGGELFF.

The sample holds a few counts of this clone. V and J are TRBV6-5 and TRBJ1-1; 7 bases match TRBD1. CDR3 length equals 14 residues. The germline gives CDR1 MNHEY, CDR2 SVGAGI. Trimming at V came to 6 bases and at J to 8 bases, leaving 12 bases not matched to a gene. This CDR3 reads CASRYQTGKAEAFF. The CDR3 coding sequence is TGTGCCAGCAGATACCAGACAGGGAAAGCGGAAGCTTTCTTT.

The rearrangement uses TRBV7-2 and TRBJ2-4; 7 bases are a match to TRBD1. V lost 5 bases, J lost 8 bases, and 9 bases stayed unmatched. Germline V gene sequence: CDR1 SGHTA, CDR2 FQGNSA. This CDR3 comprises 14 residues. The CDR3 region is CASSLRQGWDIQYF. CDR3 in DNA: TGTGCCAGCAGCCTAAGACAGGGATGGGACATTCAGTACTTC. Complete variable domain (other parts from reference TRBV7-2 and TRBJ2-4): GAGVSQSPSNKVTEKGKDVELRCDPISGHTALYWYRQSLGQGLEFLIYFQGNSAPDKSGLPSDRFSAERTGGSVSTLTIQRTQQEDSAVYLCASSLRQGWDIQYFGAGTRLSVL.

This clone occurred once. The chain couples TRBV10-3 to TRBJ2-7, with D unresolved. CDR1 and CDR2 from the germline V gene are ENHRY and SYGVKD. This CDR3 region has 13 residues. Trimming shortened V by 5 bases and J by 2 bases, and 10 bases separated the two germline ends. CDR3 DNA: TGTGCCATCAGTTCGGAATATGCCTACGAGCAGTACTTC. This translates into CAISSEYAYEQYF.

This CDR3 is CSVDMGAGRSAYEQYF. CDR3 nucleotides: TGCAGCGTTGATATGGGGGCGGGCAGGAGCGCCTACGAGCAGTACTTC. This chain connects TRBV29-1 to TRBJ2-7; D perhaps matches TRBD1 (6 bases). The CDR3 length is 16 residues. Germline V gene lookup returns CDR1 SQVTM and CDR2 ANQGSEA. V was trimmed by 3 bases and J by 2 bases, leaving 20 bases between them.

This clone was seen once. The chain is built from TRBV27 and TRBJ2-7; TRBD1 aligns across 10 bases. Germline CDR1 reads MNHEY; CDR2 reads SMNVEV (reference sequence). The CDR3 totals 14 residues. The V gene end was trimmed by 6 bases and the J gene end by 6 bases; junction bases not matched to a gene: 8. This CDR3 is CASRAMTGGSEQYF. The CDR3 bases are TGTGCCAGCAGAGCGATGACAGGGGGCAGCGAGCAGTACTTC.

This clone was seen a single time. The V call is TRBV6-6, the J call TRBJ2-7; possible D gene TRBD2, 6 bases. Trimming removed 6 bases from V and 6 bases from J, with 18 bases in between. This CDR3 contains 14 residues. CDR1 is MNHNY, CDR2 SVGAGI, per germline (reference sequence). CDR3 nucleotide sequence: TGTGCCAGCAGCAAACTGACTAGGACCTCCGAGCAGTACTTC. Translating it yields CASSKLTRTSEQYF.